This TCR beta chain was sequenced during a study of patients and donors after allogeneic stem cell transplantation. This clonotype was counted at least ten times. One entry per CDR3 protein, called by TCRdb with MiXCR from the RT-PCR reads. The sample records hundreds of thousands of distinct CDR3 sequences, 15% to 20% being singletons. The CDR3 sequence is 14 residues long. V was shortened by 1 base and J by 1 base, with 7 bases between the two germline ends. The germline V gene encodes CDR1 DFQATT and CDR2 SNEGSKA (reference sequence). The V call is TRBV20-1, the J call TRBJ1-4; D is unclear. The receptor's source is a human donor who was either an allogeneic HSCT recipient or a stem cell or donor lymphocyte infusion donor (not recorded which). It is not recorded whose cells these are; they may come from a transplant donor. Sample: blood, either unsorted or a sorted T cell fraction (not recorded which). The CDR3 nucleotides are TGCAGTGCTAGAGGGGGAGGAACTAATGAAAAACTGTTTTTT. Amino acids: CSARGGGTNEKLFF.